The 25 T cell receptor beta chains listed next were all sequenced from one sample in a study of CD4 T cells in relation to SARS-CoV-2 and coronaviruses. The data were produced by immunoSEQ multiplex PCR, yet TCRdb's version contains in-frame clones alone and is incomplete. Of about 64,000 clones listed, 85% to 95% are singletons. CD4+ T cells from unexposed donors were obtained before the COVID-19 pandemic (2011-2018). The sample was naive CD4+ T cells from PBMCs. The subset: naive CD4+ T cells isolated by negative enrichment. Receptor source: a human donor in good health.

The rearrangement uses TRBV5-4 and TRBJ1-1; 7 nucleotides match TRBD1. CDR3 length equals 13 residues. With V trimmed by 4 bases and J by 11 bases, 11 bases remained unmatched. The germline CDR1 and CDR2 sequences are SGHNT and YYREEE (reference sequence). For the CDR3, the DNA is TGTGCCAGCAGCCTGGACAGGTCCGAAAGGGCTTTCTTT. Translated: CASSLDRSERAFF.

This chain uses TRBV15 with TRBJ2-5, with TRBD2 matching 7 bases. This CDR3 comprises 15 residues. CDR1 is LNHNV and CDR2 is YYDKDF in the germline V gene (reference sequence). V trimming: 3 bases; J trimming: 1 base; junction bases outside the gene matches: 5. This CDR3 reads CATSSRDYSQETQYF. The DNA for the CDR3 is TGTGCCACCAGCAGTCGGGACTATTCCCAAGAGACCCAGTACTTC. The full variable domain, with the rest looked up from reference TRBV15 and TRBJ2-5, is DAMVIQNPRYQVTQFGKPVTLSCSQTLNHNVMYWYQQKSSQAPKLLFHYYDKDFNNEADTPDNFQSRRPNTSFCFLDIRSPGLGDTAMYLCATSSRDYSQETQYFGPGTRLLVL.

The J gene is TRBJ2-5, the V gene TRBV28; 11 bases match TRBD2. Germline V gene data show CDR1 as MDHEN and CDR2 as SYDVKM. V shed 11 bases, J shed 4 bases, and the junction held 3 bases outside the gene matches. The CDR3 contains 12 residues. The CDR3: CAGGTSGETQYF. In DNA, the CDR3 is TGTGCCGGAGGGACTAGCGGAGAGACCCAGTACTTC. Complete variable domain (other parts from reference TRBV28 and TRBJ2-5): DVKVTQSSRYLVKRTGEKVFLECVQDMDHENMFWYRQDPGLGLRLIYFSYDVKMKEKGDIPEGYSVSREKKERFSLILESASTNQTSMYLCAGGTSGETQYFGPGTRLLVL.

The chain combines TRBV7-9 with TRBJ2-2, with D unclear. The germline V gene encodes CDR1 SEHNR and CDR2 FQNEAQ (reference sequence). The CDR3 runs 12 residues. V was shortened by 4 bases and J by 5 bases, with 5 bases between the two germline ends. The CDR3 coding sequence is TGTGCCAGCAGCTCCCAGACCGGGGAGCTGTTTTTT. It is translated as CASSSQTGELFF.

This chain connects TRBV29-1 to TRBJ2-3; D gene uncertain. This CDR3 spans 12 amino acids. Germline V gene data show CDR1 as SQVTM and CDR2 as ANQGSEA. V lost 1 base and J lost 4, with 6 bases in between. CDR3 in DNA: TGCAGCGTTGAAGTTCCGGCAGATACGCAGTATTTT. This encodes CSVEVPADTQYF.

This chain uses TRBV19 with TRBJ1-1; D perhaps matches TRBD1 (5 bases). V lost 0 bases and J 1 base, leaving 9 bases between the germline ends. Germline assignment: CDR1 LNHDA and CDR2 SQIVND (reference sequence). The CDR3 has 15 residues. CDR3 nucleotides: TGTGCCAGTAGTATAGATGGGGGAACGAACACTGAAGCTTTCTTT. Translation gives CASSIDGGTNTEAFF.

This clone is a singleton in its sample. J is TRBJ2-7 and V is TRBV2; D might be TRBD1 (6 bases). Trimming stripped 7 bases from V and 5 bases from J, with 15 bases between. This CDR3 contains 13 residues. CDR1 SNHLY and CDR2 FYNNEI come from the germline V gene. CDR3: CASNIRGFHEQYF. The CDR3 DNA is TGTGCCAGCAACATCAGGGGTTTCCACGAGCAGTACTTC.

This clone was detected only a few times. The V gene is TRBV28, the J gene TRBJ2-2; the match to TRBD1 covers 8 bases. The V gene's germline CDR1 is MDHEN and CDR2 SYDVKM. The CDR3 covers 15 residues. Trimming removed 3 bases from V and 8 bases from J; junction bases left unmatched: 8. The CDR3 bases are TGTGCCAGCAGTTTCGGAGGCCAGGGGGCTGGGGAGCTGTTTTTT. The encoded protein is CASSFGGQGAGELFF.

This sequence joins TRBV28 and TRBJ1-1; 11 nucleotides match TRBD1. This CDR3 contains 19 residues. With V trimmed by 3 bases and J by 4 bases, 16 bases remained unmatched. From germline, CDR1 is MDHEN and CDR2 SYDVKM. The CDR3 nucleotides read TGTGCCAGCAGTTTTTGGCTAGTGTCGGGACAGGGGGATGGCACTGAAGCTTTCTTT. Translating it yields CASSFWLVSGQGDGTEAFF.

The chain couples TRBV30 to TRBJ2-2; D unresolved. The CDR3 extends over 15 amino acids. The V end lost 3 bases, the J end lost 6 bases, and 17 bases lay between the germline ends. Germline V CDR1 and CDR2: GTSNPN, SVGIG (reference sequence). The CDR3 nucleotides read TGTGCCTGGAGCCCAACGGGTACAGTCCCCGGGGAGCTGTTTTTT. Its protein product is CAWSPTGTVPGELFF.

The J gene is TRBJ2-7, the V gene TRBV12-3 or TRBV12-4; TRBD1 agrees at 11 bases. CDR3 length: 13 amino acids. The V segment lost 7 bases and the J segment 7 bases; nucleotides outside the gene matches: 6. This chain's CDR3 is CASTRDRGYEQYF. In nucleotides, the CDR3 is TGTGCCAGCACCAGGGACAGGGGGTATGAGCAGTACTTC.

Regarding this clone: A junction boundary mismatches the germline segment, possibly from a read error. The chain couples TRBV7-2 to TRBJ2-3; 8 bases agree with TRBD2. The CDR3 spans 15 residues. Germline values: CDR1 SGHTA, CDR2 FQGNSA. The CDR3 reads CASSVASGGTDTQYF. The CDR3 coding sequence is TGTGCCAGCAGCGTAGCATCGGGAGGGACAGATACGCAGTATTTT.

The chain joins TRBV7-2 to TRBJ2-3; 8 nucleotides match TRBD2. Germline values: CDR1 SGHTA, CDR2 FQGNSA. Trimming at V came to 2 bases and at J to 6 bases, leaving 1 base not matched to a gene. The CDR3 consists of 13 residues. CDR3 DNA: TGTGCCAGCAGCTTAACGGGGGGGGATACGCAGTATTTT. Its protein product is CASSLTGGDTQYF.

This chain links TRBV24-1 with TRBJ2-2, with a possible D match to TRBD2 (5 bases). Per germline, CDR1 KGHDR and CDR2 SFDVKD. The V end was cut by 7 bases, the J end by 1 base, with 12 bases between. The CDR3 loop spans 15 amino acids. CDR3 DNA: TGTGCCACCAGCTTTTCGGGGTGGAACACCGGGGAGCTGTTTTTT. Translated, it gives CATSFSGWNTGELFF.

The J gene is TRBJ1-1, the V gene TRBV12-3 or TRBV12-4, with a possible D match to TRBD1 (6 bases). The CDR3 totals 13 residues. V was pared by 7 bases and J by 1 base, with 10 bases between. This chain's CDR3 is CASTEQGNTEAFF. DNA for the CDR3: TGTGCCAGCACCGAACAGGGGAACACTGAAGCTTTCTTT.

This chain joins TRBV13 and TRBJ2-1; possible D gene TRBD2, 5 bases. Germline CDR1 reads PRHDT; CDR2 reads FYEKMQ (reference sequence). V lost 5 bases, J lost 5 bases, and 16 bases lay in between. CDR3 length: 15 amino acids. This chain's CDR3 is CASSPPLRGNNEQFF. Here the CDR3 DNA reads TGTGCCAGCAGCCCGCCCCTTCGGGGTAACAATGAGCAGTTCTTC. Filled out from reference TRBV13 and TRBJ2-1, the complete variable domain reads AAGVIQSPRHLIKEKRETATLKCYPIPRHDTVYWYQQGPGQDPQFLISFYEKMQSDKGSIPDRFSAQQFSDYHSELNMSSLELGDSALYFCASSPPLRGNNEQFFGPGTRLTVL.

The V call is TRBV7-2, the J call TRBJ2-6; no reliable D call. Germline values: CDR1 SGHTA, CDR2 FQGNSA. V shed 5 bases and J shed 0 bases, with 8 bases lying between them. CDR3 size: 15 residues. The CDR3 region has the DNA TGTGCCAGCAGCCTTAGTGCCTCTGGGGCCAACGTCCTGACTTTC. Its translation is CASSLSASGANVLTF.

CDR3 protein: CASSPSTTSYNEQFF. For the CDR3, the DNA is TGTGCCAGCTCACCATCCACAACCTCCTACAATGAGCAGTTCTTC. V and J are TRBV18 and TRBJ2-1; D gene ambiguous. This CDR3 has 15 residues. Trimming cost V 2 bases and J 0 bases, with 8 bases left between them. The germline CDR1 and CDR2 sequences are KGHSH and LQKENI.

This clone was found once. DNA of the CDR3: TGTGCCAGTAGTTCACCGGGACAGGTCGCCACTGAAGCTTTCTTT. Residues: CASSSPGQVATEAFF. This chain uses TRBV19 with TRBJ1-1; 8 positions match TRBD1. V gave up 5 bases and J gave up 4 bases; unmatched junction bases: 9. The germline V gene has CDR1 LNHDA and CDR2 SQIVND (reference sequence). The CDR3 contains 15 residues.

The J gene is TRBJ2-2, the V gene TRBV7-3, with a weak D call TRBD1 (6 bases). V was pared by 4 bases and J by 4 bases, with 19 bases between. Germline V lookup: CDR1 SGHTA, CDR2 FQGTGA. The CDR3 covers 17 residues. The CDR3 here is CASSYLSTGLGTGELFF. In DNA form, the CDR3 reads TGTGCCAGCAGCTACTTGTCGACAGGCTTGGGCACCGGGGAGCTGTTTTTT.

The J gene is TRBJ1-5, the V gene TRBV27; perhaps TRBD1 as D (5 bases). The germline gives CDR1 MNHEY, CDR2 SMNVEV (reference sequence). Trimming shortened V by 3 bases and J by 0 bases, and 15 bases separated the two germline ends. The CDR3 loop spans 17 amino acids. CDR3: CASSFSGTAYSNQPQHF. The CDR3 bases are TGTGCCAGCAGTTTTTCGGGGACGGCTTATAGCAATCAGCCCCAGCATTTT.

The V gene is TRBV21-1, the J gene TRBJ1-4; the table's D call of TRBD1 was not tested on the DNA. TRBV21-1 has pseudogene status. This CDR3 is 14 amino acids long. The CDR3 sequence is CASSVPGENEKLFF. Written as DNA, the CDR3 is TGTGCCAGCAGCGTTCCAGGGGAAAATGAAAAACTGTTTTTT.

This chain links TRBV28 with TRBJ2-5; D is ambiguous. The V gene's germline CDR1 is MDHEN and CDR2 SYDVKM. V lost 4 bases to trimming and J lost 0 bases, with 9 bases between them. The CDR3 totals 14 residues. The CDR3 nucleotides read TGTGCCAGCAGTTCCGGAGCAAACCAAGAGACCCAGTACTTC. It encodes CASSSGANQETQYF.

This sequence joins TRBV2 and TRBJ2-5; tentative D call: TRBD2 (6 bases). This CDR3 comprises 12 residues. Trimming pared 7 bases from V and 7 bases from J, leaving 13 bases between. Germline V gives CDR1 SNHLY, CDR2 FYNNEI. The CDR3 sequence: CASTQAGWTQYF. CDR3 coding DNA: TGTGCCAGCACCCAGGCGGGATGGACCCAGTACTTC.

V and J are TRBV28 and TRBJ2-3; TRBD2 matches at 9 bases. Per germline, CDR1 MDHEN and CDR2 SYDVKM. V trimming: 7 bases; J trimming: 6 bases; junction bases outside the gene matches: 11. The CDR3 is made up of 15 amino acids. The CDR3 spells CASTVAGVLLDTQYF. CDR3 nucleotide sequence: TGTGCCAGCACCGTAGCGGGAGTTCTTCTGGATACGCAGTATTTT.